The 2 T cell receptor beta chains below all came from one sample that was sequenced in a study of shared clonotypes between healthy human individuals. TCRdb keeps only in-frame clones here, not all; method: immunoSEQ multiplex PCR. Of 2 million to 2.5 million clones listed, 80% to 95% are singletons. Sequenced sample: naive CD4+ T cells from PBMCs. Subset noted: CD45RA+ positively selected. Receptors originate from a man younger than 35 in good health. Some clones in this sample may be carry-over from other donors' samples.

This clone was seen only once. The same CDR3 arises from other DNA sequences in this sample as well. V is TRBV2 and J is TRBJ1-3; 7 bases match TRBD1. Germline V lookup: CDR1 SNHLY, CDR2 FYNNEI. CDR3 length: 12 residues. V lost 3 bases to trimming and J lost 7 bases; unmatched junction nucleotides: 0. CDR3 sequence: CASSDRGNTIYF. The CDR3 nucleotides are TGTGCCAGCAGTGACAGGGGGAACACCATATATTTT.

Here the CDR3 DNA reads TGCGCCAGCAGCCAAGCCGTGGGACTAGCGGGAGGGCCCTACGAGCAGTACTTC. This gives the protein CASSQAVGLAGGPYEQYF. This chain joins TRBV4-3 and TRBJ2-7; 16 bases map to TRBD2. Germline CDR1 LGHNA, CDR2 YSLEER. V lost 1 base, J lost 2 bases, and 5 bases stayed unmatched. CDR3 length: 18 residues.